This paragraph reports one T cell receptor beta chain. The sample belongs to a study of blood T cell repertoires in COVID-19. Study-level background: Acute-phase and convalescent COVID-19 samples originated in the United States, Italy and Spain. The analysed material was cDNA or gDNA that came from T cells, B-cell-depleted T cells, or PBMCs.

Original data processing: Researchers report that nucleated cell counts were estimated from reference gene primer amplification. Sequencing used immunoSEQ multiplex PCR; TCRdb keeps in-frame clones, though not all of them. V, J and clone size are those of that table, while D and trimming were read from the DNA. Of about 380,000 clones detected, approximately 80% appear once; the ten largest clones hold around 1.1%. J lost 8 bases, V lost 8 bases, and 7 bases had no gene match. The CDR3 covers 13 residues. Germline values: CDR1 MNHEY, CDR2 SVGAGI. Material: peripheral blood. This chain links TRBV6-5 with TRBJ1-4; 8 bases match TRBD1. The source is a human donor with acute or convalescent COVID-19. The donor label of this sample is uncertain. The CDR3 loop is CASSRQGNEKLFF. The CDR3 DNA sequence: TGTGCCAGCTCCAGACAGGGGAACGAAAAACTGTTTTTT.